Shown below are 18 T cell receptor beta chains from a single sample sequenced in a study of blood T cell repertoires in COVID-19. Measured with immunoSEQ multiplex PCR; TCRdb has only the in-frame clones, and not every one. Counted here are roughly 150,000 clones, about 85% occurring once; the ten biggest clones make up about 8%. The sequenced sample consisted of PBMCs or T cells enriched from blood (not recorded which). The origin of the receptors is a woman in her 50s who had recovered from COVID-19.

The chain joins TRBV27 to TRBJ2-7, with 11 bases lining up with TRBD2. The CDR3 has 13 amino acids. V was pared by 9 bases and J by 3 bases, with 4 bases of the junction left unmatched. Germline values: CDR1 MNHEY, CDR2 SMNVEV (reference sequence). Written as DNA, the CDR3 is TGTGCCAGTGGTAGCGGGGGGGGCTACGAGCAGTACTTC. Translation gives CASGSGGGYEQYF.

The V and J genes are TRBV12-5 and TRBJ1-4; D perhaps matches TRBD1 (6 bases). Germline lookup yields CDR1 LGHNT and CDR2 FRNRAP. The CDR3 is 19 residues long. V lost 2 bases and J 2 bases, leaving 21 bases between the germline ends. The CDR3 DNA sequence: TGTGCTAGTGGTTTGACAGGGATAAAACTTAAAATCACTAATGAAAAACTGTTTTTT. Translation: CASGLTGIKLKITNEKLFF.

This chain links TRBV9 with TRBJ1-2; D is perhaps TRBD1 (6 bases). Germline values: CDR1 SGDLS, CDR2 YYNGEE. This CDR3 region has 15 residues. Trimming stripped 1 base from V and 3 bases from J, with 13 bases between. The CDR3 spells CASSVYRDVDYGYTF. For the CDR3, the DNA is TGTGCCAGCAGCGTATACAGGGACGTCGACTATGGCTACACCTTC.

V gene TRBV7-9 combines with J gene TRBJ2-7; 7 bases map to TRBD2. With V trimmed by 4 bases and J by 2 bases, 2 bases remained unmatched. CDR1 and CDR2 (germline): SEHNR, FQNEAQ (reference sequence). The CDR3 covers 13 residues. The CDR3 DNA reads TGTGCCAGCAGCTCGGGAGGACCCTACGAGCAGTACTTC. Residues: CASSSGGPYEQYF.

This chain uses TRBV11-2 with TRBJ2-2; 9 bases agree with TRBD2. The ends lost 1 base at V and 6 bases at J; junction bases unmatched: 9. The germline gives CDR1 SGHAT, CDR2 FQNNGV. The CDR3 is 17 amino acids. This CDR3 reads CASSLGRGSGSPGELFF. The CDR3, as DNA: TGTGCCAGCAGCTTAGGCCGGGGTAGCGGGAGCCCCGGGGAGCTGTTTTTT.

This rearrangement joins TRBV6-5 to TRBJ1-2, with a tentative D call TRBD1 (6 bases). V was pared by 9 bases and J by 0 bases, with 11 bases between. The length of the CDR3 is 13 residues. Germline V gene data show CDR1 as MNHEY and CDR2 as SVGAGI. The CDR3 DNA follows: TGTGCCAGTGTAACAGGGACTAACTATGGCTACACCTTC. It yields the protein CASVTGTNYGYTF.

This chain uses TRBV2 with TRBJ2-7; 10 bases line up with TRBD1. The CDR3 covers 14 residues. Germline loops: CDR1 SNHLY, CDR2 FYNNEI. V lost 6 bases, J lost 6 bases, and 8 bases stayed unmatched. The CDR3 region is CASSPDRGGSEQYF. The DNA for the CDR3 is TGTGCCAGCAGCCCGGACAGGGGGGGAAGCGAGCAGTACTTC.

The V call is TRBV7-5, the J call TRBJ1-1; TRBD1, as called in the table, went unchecked against the DNA. TRBV7-5 is a pseudogene segment. The CDR3 extends over 12 amino acids. CDR3 nucleotides: TGTGCCAGAAGCTTACAGGGGGCTGAAGCTTTCTTT. This gives the protein CARSLQGAEAFF.

The chain employs TRBV19 and TRBJ2-2; 7 bases are a match to TRBD1. Per germline, CDR1 LNHDA and CDR2 SQIVND (reference sequence). The ends lost 8 bases at V and 2 bases at J; junction bases unmatched: 8. The CDR3 totals 15 residues. The CDR3 nucleotides read TGTGCCAGTTTTACGGGACAGAGTAACACCGGGGAGCTGTTTTTT. This codes for CASFTGQSNTGELFF.

The chain joins TRBV5-5 to TRBJ2-5; 9 bases are a match to TRBD2. J was trimmed by 5 bases and V by 4 bases; bases with no gene match: 12. The CDR3 has 16 amino acids. CDR1 SGHKS and CDR2 YYEKEE come from the germline V gene (reference sequence). This chain's CDR3 is CASSPGGTSFMETQYF. In DNA form, the CDR3 reads TGTGCCAGCAGCCCGGGCGGGACTAGCTTTATGGAGACCCAGTACTTC.

This clone was counted ten times or more. Within the sample, other DNA sequences also encode this same CDR3. The chain recombines TRBV28 with TRBJ1-5; no definite D call. The CDR3 length is 13 residues. CDR1 is MDHEN and CDR2 is SYDVKM in the germline V gene. V was pared by 5 bases and J by 2 bases, with 7 bases between. The CDR3 sequence is CASSREGNQPQHF. The DNA for the CDR3 is TGTGCCAGCAGTCGAGAGGGCAATCAGCCCCAGCATTTT.

V gene TRBV29-1 combines with J gene TRBJ2-7, with D uncertain. Germline CDR1 and CDR2: SQVTM and ANQGSEA. CDR3 length: 10 amino acids. V was pared by 5 bases and J by 10 bases, with 12 bases between. This CDR3 reads CSVLSRTQYF. The CDR3 nucleotides are TGCAGCGTTCTCAGTCGAACCCAGTACTTC.

The chain combines TRBV5-4 with TRBJ2-7, with D perhaps matching TRBD2 (6 bases). CDR3 length: 16 residues. Germline V lookup: CDR1 SGHNT, CDR2 YYREEE (reference sequence). Trimming took off 3 bases at V and 1 base at J, with 17 bases between the two ends. The CDR3 nucleotides are TGTGCCAGCAGCTCGGGACTCCTCACTCCTTCCTACGAGCAGTACTTC. Residues: CASSSGLLTPSYEQYF.

This chain joins TRBV19 and TRBJ1-4, with TRBD1 as a possible D gene (5 bases). This CDR3 is built from 17 residues. V shed 3 bases and J shed 2 bases, with 16 bases lying between them. Per germline, CDR1 LNHDA and CDR2 SQIVND (reference sequence). The CDR3 spells CASSIQGRRVTNEKLFF. The DNA of the CDR3 is TGTGCCAGTAGTATCCAGGGAAGAAGGGTGACTAATGAAAAACTGTTTTTT.

This clone appeared once. This sequence joins TRBV12-3 or TRBV12-4 and TRBJ1-2, with a weak D call TRBD1 (6 bases). V was cut by 6 bases and J by 8 bases, with 13 bases left in between. The CDR3 has 12 amino acids. The chain's CDR3 is CASSQGGWGYTF. DNA for the CDR3: TGTGCCAGCAGCCAAGGGGGTTGGGGCTACACCTTC.

The chain has TRBV27 and TRBJ1-6; D may be TRBD1 (5 bases). The CDR3 is made up of 14 amino acids. The germline CDR1 and CDR2 sequences are MNHEY and SMNVEV (reference sequence). V was clipped by 2 bases and J by 7 bases, with 9 bases between them. The CDR3 region is CASSLIGVNSPLHF. CDR3 coding DNA: TGTGCCAGCAGTTTAATAGGGGTCAATTCACCCCTCCACTTT.

V and J are TRBV11-3 and TRBJ2-3; 7 nucleotides line up with TRBD2. The ends lost 5 bases at V and 3 bases at J; junction bases unmatched: 8. The V gene's germline CDR1 is SGHNT and CDR2 YENEEA. There are 15 residues in the CDR3. In nucleotides, the CDR3 is TGTGCCAGCAGCAGAGGACTAGGTGCGACAGATACGCAGTATTTT. Its translation is CASSRGLGATDTQYF. The whole variable domain, remainder taken from reference TRBV11-3 and TRBJ2-3, is EAGVVQSPRYKIIEKKQPVAFWCNPISGHNTLYWYLQNLGQGPELLIRYENEEAVDDSQLPKDRFSAERLKGVDSTLKIQPAELGDSAVYLCASSRGLGATDTQYFGPGTRLTVL.

This clone was observed once. The chain uses TRBV6-5 and TRBJ2-6, with D perhaps TRBD1 (5 bases). CDR1 MNHEY and CDR2 SVGAGI come from the germline V gene. Trimming removed 3 bases at V and 4 bases at J, with 10 bases between. This CDR3 has 15 amino acids. The CDR3 reads CASSYQGSGANVLTF. CDR3 DNA sequence: TGTGCCAGCAGTTATCAGGGTTCCGGGGCCAACGTCCTGACTTTC.